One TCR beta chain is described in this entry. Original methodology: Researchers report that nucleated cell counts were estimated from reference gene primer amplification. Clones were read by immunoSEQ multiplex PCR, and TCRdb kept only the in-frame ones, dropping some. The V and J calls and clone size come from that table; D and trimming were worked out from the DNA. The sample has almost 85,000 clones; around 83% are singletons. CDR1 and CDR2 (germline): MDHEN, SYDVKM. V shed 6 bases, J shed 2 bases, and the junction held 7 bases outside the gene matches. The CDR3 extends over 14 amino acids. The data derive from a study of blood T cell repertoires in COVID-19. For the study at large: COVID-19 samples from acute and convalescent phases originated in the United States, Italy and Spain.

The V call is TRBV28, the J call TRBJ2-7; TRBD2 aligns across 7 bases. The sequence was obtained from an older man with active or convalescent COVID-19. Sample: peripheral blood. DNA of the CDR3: TGTGCCAGCAGGGGGGGGGTATCTACCTACGAGCAGTACTTC. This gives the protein CASRGGVSTYEQYF.